This passage covers 10 T cell receptor beta chains from one sample sequenced in a study of control samples from healthy donors and cancer patients (dated by TCRdb to the early 2020s). The library relied on the immunoSEQ multiplex PCR assay. TCRdb carries this immuneACCESS record with in-frame sequences only. Its versions omit some clonotypes, under half of them owing to an unresolved V gene in the studies checked, with the rest unexplained. Within this sample are tens of thousands of clones, with around 92% of them counted one time only. The top ten constitute approximately 6% of the sample. The sequenced material came from blood. The receptors stem from a man aged 50 to 59 in good health.

The chain is built from TRBV5-4 and TRBJ2-3, with 7 positions matching TRBD2. The germline V gene has CDR1 SGHNT and CDR2 YYREEE (reference sequence). The junction had 8 bases not matched to a gene; V was cut back by 0 bases and J by 1 base. The CDR3 is 17 residues long. CDR3 loop: CASSLGGAGDGTDTQYF. As DNA, the CDR3 is TGTGCCAGCAGCTTGGGTGGGGCGGGGGATGGCACAGATACGCAGTATTTT.

V and J are TRBV27 and TRBJ1-1; TRBD1 agrees at 7 bases. Germline CDR1 is MNHEY and CDR2 is SMNVEV (reference sequence). The V gene end was trimmed by 5 bases and the J gene end by 4 bases; junction bases not matched to a gene: 7. The CDR3 is 14 residues long. The CDR3 sequence: CASSPDRVGTEAFF. In nucleotides, the CDR3 is TGTGCCAGCAGTCCTGACAGGGTTGGCACTGAAGCTTTCTTT.

The gene calls are TRBV6-5 and TRBJ1-1; D is unresolved. The germline gives CDR1 MNHEY, CDR2 SVGAGI. The length of the CDR3 is 12 residues. Between the trimmed V and J ends, which lost 6 bases and 5 bases, there was a span of 10 bases. The CDR3 reads CASRRHETEAFF. CDR3 coding DNA: TGTGCCAGCAGGAGACATGAAACTGAAGCTTTCTTT.

The CDR3 loop is CASSRGYGGTQYF. DNA of the CDR3: TGTGCCAGCAGTCGGGGCTACGGGGGGACCCAGTACTTC. The chain joins TRBV6-5 to TRBJ2-5; D perhaps matches TRBD2 (6 bases). The CDR3 length is 13 residues. V dropped 5 bases and J dropped 7 bases, with 14 bases sitting between them. Germline values: CDR1 MNHEY, CDR2 SVGAGI.

The chain combines TRBV5-1 with TRBJ1-1, with a weak D call TRBD1 (6 bases). Trimming removed 5 bases at V and 5 bases at J, with 10 bases between. The CDR3 contains 12 residues. From germline, CDR1 is SGHRS and CDR2 YFSETQ. The CDR3 DNA reads TGCGCCAGCAGGTCCAGGGGTACTGAAGCTTTCTTT. It codes for CASRSRGTEAFF.

CDR3 coding DNA: TGTGCCAGCAGTTCACTAGCGGGAGGCACAGATACGCAGTATTTT. Protein: CASSSLAGGTDTQYF. The V call is TRBV6-5, the J call TRBJ2-3, with TRBD2 matching over 11 bases. Germline loops: CDR1 MNHEY, CDR2 SVGAGI. Losses at the gene ends were 4 bases for V and 1 base for J; bases not matched to a gene: 1. This CDR3 comprises 15 residues.

The chain links TRBV18 to TRBJ1-4; 11 nucleotides match TRBD1. This CDR3 is built from 14 residues. The V and J ends lost 5 bases and 7 bases, in that order; junction bases with no gene match: 3. In germline, CDR1 is KGHSH, CDR2 LQKENI. CDR3 sequence: CASSSGTGGEKLFF. As DNA, the CDR3 is TGTGCCAGCTCATCCGGGACAGGGGGTGAAAAACTGTTTTTT.

This clone was seen at least ten times. This sequence joins TRBV6-5 and TRBJ2-7, with a weak D call TRBD2 (6 bases). From germline, CDR1 is MNHEY and CDR2 SVGAGI. The CDR3 spans 13 residues. Trimming left V 6 bases short and J 0 bases short, with 9 bases between. This chain's CDR3 is CASRDYLSYEQYF. The CDR3 region has the DNA TGTGCCAGCAGGGACTACCTCTCCTACGAGCAGTACTTC.

The J gene is TRBJ1-6, the V gene TRBV30; D is undetermined. The CDR3 spans 12 residues. The germline CDR1 and CDR2 sequences are GTSNPN and SVGIG (reference sequence). The V and J ends lost 4 bases and 10 bases respectively, with 11 bases between them. The CDR3 region has the DNA TGTGCCTGGACGAAAGATTTCTCACCCCTCCACTTT. It encodes CAWTKDFSPLHF. Together with reference TRBV30 and TRBJ1-6, the CDR3 gives the full variable domain: SQTIHQWPATLVQPVGSPLSLECTVEGTSNPNLYWYRQAAGRGLQLLFYSVGIGQISSEVPQNLSASRPQDRQFILSSKKLLLSDSGFYLCAWTKDFSPLHFGNGTRLTVT.

The chain uses TRBV30 and TRBJ1-1; D ambiguous. The CDR3 is 12 residues long. The ends were cut back, 7 bases at V and 1 base at J, with 10 bases in the middle. CDR1 GTSNPN and CDR2 SVGIG come from the germline V gene (reference sequence). The CDR3 loop is CASTTANTEAFF. In nucleotides, the CDR3 is TGTGCCTCCACGACGGCGAACACTGAAGCTTTCTTT.